The clone carrying this T cell receptor beta chain was detected a few times. V was trimmed by 5 bases and J by 4 bases, leaving 13 bases between them. The CDR3 runs 14 residues. Germline V gene lookup returns CDR1 SGDLS and CDR2 YYNGEE. The data belong to a study of cytomegalovirus exposure and HLA in healthy donors. In the PCR, 60 Vbeta and 13 Jbeta primers were used. TCRdb's table, derived via immunoSEQ multiplex PCR, lists solely in-frame clones and lacks some. Found here are 150,000 or so clones, 64% of them singletons; the top ten hold roughly 3.1%. The sequencing sample was made of PBMCs. This chain connects TRBV9 to TRBJ2-1, with D possibly matching TRBD1 (7 bases). The sequence derives from a woman in her 30s in good health and CMV-seropositive. Written as DNA, the CDR3 is TGTGCCAGCAGTTGGTCAGGGGGGTACAATGAGCAGTTCTTC. It codes for CASSWSGGYNEQFF. The variable domain in full, with the rest retrieved from reference TRBV9 and TRBJ2-1, is DSGVTQTPKHLITATGQRVTLRCSPRSGDLSVYWYQQSLDQGLQFLIQYYNGEERAKGNILERFSAQQFPDLHSELNLSSLELGDSALYFCASSWSGGYNEQFFGPGTRLTVL.